What follows are 9 T cell receptor beta chains derived from one specimen sequenced in a study of blood T cell repertoires in COVID-19. Assay used: immunoSEQ multiplex PCR; TCRdb lists only in-frame clones, some missing. The data show roughly 180,000 clones, with approximately 85% seen just once and roughly 8.2% held by the top ten. Sequenced sample: peripheral blood. These receptors were taken from a woman aged 55-69 years with acute or convalescent COVID-19.

This clone has a count of ten or more. V is TRBV12-3 or TRBV12-4 and J is TRBJ2-2; D ambiguous. The CDR3 consists of 11 residues. Trimming removed 2 bases at V and 9 bases at J, with 4 bases between. The chain's CDR3 is CASSLIRELFF. As DNA, the CDR3 is TGTGCCAGCAGTTTAATTAGGGAGCTGTTTTTT.

The chain links TRBV9 to TRBJ1-1, with D possibly being TRBD1 (6 bases). Germline CDR1 SGDLS, CDR2 YYNGEE. The CDR3 runs to 15 residues. V dropped 0 bases and J dropped 3 bases, with 12 bases sitting between them. The CDR3 sequence: CASSVDAGTYTEAFF. The DNA for the CDR3 is TGTGCCAGCAGCGTAGATGCAGGGACATACACTGAAGCTTTCTTT.

A word on this clone: Other DNA sequences in the same sample also yield this CDR3. The chain joins TRBV4-1 to TRBJ1-5; no firm D call. The CDR3 sequence is 15 residues long. Trimming removed 0 bases at V and 0 bases at J, with 6 bases between. Germline V gene data show CDR1 as MGHRA and CDR2 as YSYEKL. CDR3 sequence: CASSQDRYSNQPQHF. The CDR3, as DNA: TGCGCCAGCAGCCAAGACCGGTATAGCAATCAGCCCCAGCATTTT.

The sample holds one count of this clone. This chain joins TRBV3-1 (or the pseudogene TRBV3-2) and TRBJ2-3; tentative D call: TRBD1 (6 bases). CDR1 is LGHDT, CDR2 YNNKEL, per germline (reference sequence). This CDR3 has 13 amino acids. Trimming removed 6 bases from V and 3 bases from J, with 10 bases in between. The DNA of the CDR3 is TGTGCCAGCAGGTCCACAGGGACAGATACGCAGTATTTT. Protein: CASRSTGTDTQYF.

DNA of the CDR3: TGTGCCAGCAGCCCAACAGGGGGCCCCTACAATGAGCAGTTCTTC. Protein sequence: CASSPTGGPYNEQFF. V gene TRBV7-9 combines with J gene TRBJ2-1, with 9 bases fitting TRBD1. Germline V lookup: CDR1 SEHNR, CDR2 FQNEAQ (reference sequence). The CDR3 spans 15 residues. Unmatched junction bases numbered 4, after V lost 5 bases and J lost 2 bases.

The chain carries TRBV4-2 and TRBJ2-7; D perhaps matches TRBD1 (6 bases). Germline V gene data show CDR1 as LGHNA and CDR2 as YNFKEQ. The CDR3 consists of 15 residues. Trimming left V 0 bases short and J 3 bases short, with 12 bases between. Here the CDR3 reads CASSQETAGDYEQYF. The CDR3 DNA is TGTGCCAGCAGCCAAGAAACGGCAGGGGACTACGAGCAGTACTTC.

V and J are TRBV2 and TRBJ1-4; 7 bases align to TRBD1. V shed 8 bases and J 1 base; nucleotides not matched to a gene: 1. The length of the CDR3 is 13 residues. CDR1 is SNHLY, CDR2 FYNNEI, per germline. The chain's CDR3 is CASQGGTNEKLFF. The CDR3 bases are TGTGCCAGCCAGGGGGGAACTAATGAAAAACTGTTTTTT.

As DNA, the CDR3 is TGTGCCAGCAGCGCCCTAGCGGAGTGGTACAATGAGCAGTTCTTC. As protein: CASSALAEWYNEQFF. The chain combines TRBV6-5 with TRBJ2-1, with 7 nucleotides matching TRBD2. Germline V gives CDR1 MNHEY, CDR2 SVGAGI. The ends lost 6 bases at V and 4 bases at J; junction bases unmatched: 9. The CDR3 loop spans 15 amino acids.

V usage is TRBV7-9 and J usage is TRBJ2-1; D unresolved. Germline V lookup: CDR1 SEHNR, CDR2 FQNEAQ (reference sequence). This CDR3 is built from 12 residues. Trimming took 3 bases from V and 7 from J, leaving 7 bases between them. The CDR3 region has the DNA TGTGCCAGCAGCTTCGGGTGGAATGAGCAGTTCTTC. Protein product: CASSFGWNEQFF.